The entry that follows covers one TCR beta chain sequence. The sample belongs to a study of OX40 agonist ivuxolimab in advanced cancers. Germline CDR1 LNHDA, CDR2 SQIVND (reference sequence). The CDR3 spans 13 residues. V gave up 5 bases and J gave up 12 bases; unmatched junction bases: 6. The protocol was immunoSEQ multiplex PCR, while the TCRdb copy is restricted to in-frame clones and leaves out a portion. Among some 15,000 clones, about 80% were seen once, and the ten largest hold 25% to 35%. The chain combines TRBV19 with TRBJ2-1; 11 nucleotides agree with TRBD2. The sequences come from CD4+ or CD8+ T cells sorted from blood, collected in a trial of the OX40 agonist ivuxolimab. The clonotype originates from an adult with an advanced solid tumor such as melanoma, head and neck, liver or kidney cancer. CDR3 sequence (DNA): TGTGCCAGTAGTGCCGGGACTAGCGGCGGGCAGTTCTTC. It encodes CASSAGTSGGQFF.